This T cell receptor beta chain emerged from a study of blood T cell repertoires in COVID-19. Study details: Sites across the United States, Italy and Spain contributed samples from acute and convalescent COVID-19.

V lost 0 bases, J lost 1 base, and 6 bases lay in between. Germline assignment: CDR1 SGHNT and CDR2 YYREEE (reference sequence). The CDR3 spans 14 residues. All enrollees were about 18 to 89 years old and from some 24 US areas. What the recovered Cohort 3 donors had was two negative PCRs, clearance, or symptom resolution. Per the original methods: Estimates of nucleated cell counts were drawn from the amplification of reference gene primers. Libraries were prepared by immunoSEQ multiplex PCR; TCRdb keeps only in-frame clonotypes and omits some of them. Clone size and the V and J calls come from that table; the DNA yielded D and trimming. The profile shows about 180,000 clones, roughly 88% of them singletons.

Sequencing used PBMCs or T cells enriched from blood (not recorded which). The clonotype comes from a man aged 45 to 65 who had recovered from COVID-19. The genes are TRBV5-4 and TRBJ2-3, with unresolved D. The CDR3 DNA follows: TGTGCCAGCAGCTTGGCTCAGGGCACAGATACGCAGTATTTT. Translating gives CASSLAQGTDTQYF.